This T cell receptor beta chain was sequenced during a study of human T cells and chemical hapten exposure. About the study: Patients' scalps got diphenylcyclopropenone weekly throughout the approximately 25-week study.

From the RACE reads, TCRdb called clonotypes with MiXCR, one entry per CDR3 protein. The sample has about 69,000 distinct CDR3 sequences, 10% to 13% seen once. Time point denoted: patch test 2, 6 weeks after DPC sensitization. Treatment given: therapeutic diphenylcyclopropenone sensitization with weekly scalp DPC. Ahead of applying each patch test, blood was sampled. This clonotype was recorded many times. The origin of this receptor is a woman aged 50 to 65 with alopecia areata. Some clones in this sample may be carry-over from other donors' samples. This specimen consisted of whole blood, obtained in connection with sensitization to the hapten diphenylcyclopropenone (DPC).

Here the CDR3 reads CASSTPGVRRDSPLHF. The CDR3 coding sequence is TGTGCCAGCAGCACCCCGGGGGTGAGAAGGGATTCACCCCTCCACTTT. This chain joins TRBV7-8 and TRBJ1-6; D is perhaps TRBD1 (5 bases). Germline lookup yields CDR1 SGHVS and CDR2 FQNEAQ. V was clipped by 5 bases and J by 8 bases, with 19 bases between them. This CDR3 has 16 residues.